The present T cell receptor beta chain was sequenced within a study of siplizumab effects on memory and regulatory T cells. Study outcomes and limitations: Naive T cells, seemingly more diverse than memory cells, seemed major alloresponse contributors. Fewer alloreactive sequences mapped to unstimulated CD4+ memory cells under siplizumab.

A few counts support this clone. Antigen specificity is unknown. Around 9.1 x 10^4 TCR templates per sample were sequenced. Sequencing was performed with immunoSEQ multiplex PCR; in TCRdb, only in-frame clones are kept and a portion is missing. The sample shows 70,000 to 95,000 clones, more than 85% of them seen only once. CDR1 is LNHDA, CDR2 SQIVND, per germline (reference sequence). The V and J ends lost 5 bases and 7 bases respectively, with 14 bases between them. The CDR3 has 13 residues. This receptor was taken from a human donor in good health. This chain links TRBV19 with TRBJ1-1, with D perhaps TRBD1 (6 bases). Source material: CD8+ T cells sorted from blood. CDR3 sequence (DNA): TGTGCCAGTAGTCCCCAGGACAGTGGTGAAGCTTTCTTT. It specifies CASSPQDSGEAFF.